This T cell receptor beta chain was retrieved from a study of cytomegalovirus exposure and HLA in healthy donors. General observations from the study: In presence/absence analyses, roughly uniform sequencing depth across donors was assumed.

Researchers ran the PCR with 60 Vbeta and 13 Jbeta primers. Profiled with immunoSEQ multiplex PCR; TCRdb holds only in-frame clones, not every one. Among about 120,000 clones, around 74% were seen once, and the ten largest hold 30%. With 2 bases removed from V and 0 bases from J, the gap between germline ends came to 17 bases. The CDR3 is 18 amino acids. The germline V gene has CDR1 SGHDT and CDR2 YYEEEE. Points on this clone: As yet, its antigen is unknown.

The gene calls are TRBV5-6 and TRBJ1-4, with a possible D match to TRBD1 (5 bases). The sample was PBMCs. The receptor was derived from a man aged 55 to 70 in good health and CMV-seropositive. In DNA form, the CDR3 reads TGTGCCAGCAGCTTCGGTGCCGGTTCGGGGGCAACTAATGAAAAACTGTTTTTT. Encoded protein: CASSFGAGSGATNEKLFF.